Each of the 32 T cell receptor beta chains below was sequenced from the same sample in a study of cytomegalovirus exposure and HLA in healthy donors. Primers for the PCR totalled 60 Vbeta and 13 Jbeta. The data were produced by immunoSEQ multiplex PCR, yet TCRdb's version contains in-frame clones alone and is incomplete. The sample lists some 180,000 clones, 82% occurring once. Sequenced input: PBMCs. The receptors stem from a man aged 35 to 55 in good health and CMV-seronegative.

This chain joins TRBV29-1 and TRBJ1-2; TRBD1 aligns across 7 bases. The junction had 15 bases not matched to a gene; V was cut back by 7 bases and J by 4 bases. In germline, CDR1 is SQVTM, CDR2 ANQGSEA. The CDR3 sequence is 15 residues long. CDR3 in DNA: TGCAGCGCGGGGTCTTCAAGCCAGGGGGTCTATGGCTACACCTTC. This gives the protein CSAGSSSQGVYGYTF.

The rearrangement joins TRBV7-2 to TRBJ2-7, with a possible D match to TRBD2 (6 bases). There are 13 residues in the CDR3. V dropped 1 base and J dropped 5 bases, with 9 bases sitting between them. CDR1 and CDR2 (germline): SGHTA, FQGNSA. The DNA of the CDR3 is TGTGCCAGCAGCTTAGGCTCGGGGGACGAGCAGTACTTC. This codes for CASSLGSGDEQYF.

This chain links TRBV6-5 with TRBJ2-7, with 11 bases aligning to TRBD2. J lost 9 bases, V lost 6 bases, and 13 bases had no gene match. Per the germline V gene, CDR1 is MNHEY and CDR2 is SVGAGI. The CDR3 consists of 15 residues. The CDR3: CASSSSGTSGIMQYF. DNA for the CDR3: TGTGCCAGCAGCTCCTCGGGGACTAGCGGTATAATGCAGTACTTC.

This chain links TRBV10-3 with TRBJ2-5; 15 nucleotides agree with TRBD2. The CDR3 covers 19 residues. Germline loops: CDR1 ENHRY, CDR2 SYGVKD. Losses at the gene ends were 5 bases for V and 5 bases for J; bases not matched to a gene: 15. This CDR3 is CAISHPGTSGGLLGETQYF. The CDR3 DNA reads as TGTGCCATCAGTCACCCAGGGACTAGCGGGGGGCTCCTAGGCGAGACCCAGTACTTC.

This clone was seen more than once but under ten times. CDR3 amino acids: CASARGGGTQYF. The CDR3 DNA reads TGTGCCAGCGCACGGGGGGGTGGGACGCAGTATTTT. The chain links TRBV5-4 to TRBJ2-3; 8 nucleotides line up with TRBD2. The germline V gene has CDR1 SGHNT and CDR2 YYREEE (reference sequence). V dropped 7 bases and J dropped 9; count of bases not matched to a gene: 7. The CDR3 has 12 amino acids.

This clone was recorded only once. The V call is TRBV28, the J call TRBJ2-7; possible D gene TRBD1, 6 bases. The V end was cut by 6 bases, the J end by 0 bases, with 30 bases between. Germline-derived CDR1 and CDR2 are MDHEN and SYDVKM. This CDR3 contains 20 residues. Here the CDR3 DNA reads TGTGCCAGCAGCACTCGGATTGCGAAATACAGGGACCCTTTCTCCTACGAGCAGTACTTC. Amino acid sequence: CASSTRIAKYRDPFSYEQYF.

V and J are TRBV9 and TRBJ1-6; D is uncertain. The CDR3 covers 16 residues. The V and J ends lost 4 bases and 7 bases respectively, with 18 bases between them. Germline V gene data show CDR1 as SGDLS and CDR2 as YYNGEE. The CDR3 sequence: CASSSRGPQNNSPLHF. The DNA for the CDR3 is TGTGCCAGCAGCTCCCGTGGGCCACAGAACAATTCACCCCTCCACTTT.

The chain carries TRBV7-9 and TRBJ1-4, with D perhaps TRBD1 (6 bases). CDR1 and CDR2 from the germline V gene are SEHNR and FQNEAQ (reference sequence). V lost 1 base, J lost 3 bases, and 6 bases lay in between. The CDR3 totals 14 residues. The CDR3: CASSLGQANEKLFF. DNA for the CDR3: TGTGCCAGCAGCTTAGGACAGGCTAATGAAAAACTGTTTTTT. Full variable domain (outside the CDR3, taken from reference TRBV7-9 and TRBJ1-4): DTGVSQNPRHKITKRGQNVTFRCDPISEHNRLYWYRQTLGQGPEFLTYFQNEAQLEKSRLLSDRFSAERPKGSFSTLEIQRTEQGDSAMYLCASSLGQANEKLFFGSGTQLSVL.

The chain joins TRBV9 to TRBJ1-2; D is unresolved. The CDR3 extends over 14 amino acids. The ends were cut back, 0 bases at V and 7 bases at J, with 13 bases in the middle. Germline values: CDR1 SGDLS, CDR2 YYNGEE. In nucleotides, the CDR3 is TGTGCCAGCAGCGTAGGAGGGTTATCGGGTGGCTACACCTTC. This codes for CASSVGGLSGGYTF.

On this clone: The sample holds other DNA sequences that translate to the same CDR3. The chain is built from TRBV11-2 and TRBJ1-2; TRBD1 aligns across 7 bases. V lost 0 bases and J lost 7; bases outside the gene matches: 2. The germline CDR1 and CDR2 sequences are SGHAT and FQNNGV. This CDR3 is 13 amino acids long. The CDR3 reads CASSLDGTVGYTF. CDR3 sequence (DNA): TGTGCCAGCAGCTTAGATGGGACAGTTGGCTACACCTTC.

In the case of this clone: The sample carries other DNA sequences with the same CDR3. V and J are TRBV9 and TRBJ2-5; the match to TRBD2 covers 9 bases. This CDR3 is built from 14 residues. Germline V lookup: CDR1 SGDLS, CDR2 YYNGEE. Germline trimming cut 2 bases from V and 2 bases from J; bases unmatched to any gene: 1. The chain's CDR3 is CASSVTSGQETQYF. The CDR3 DNA reads TGTGCCAGCAGCGTTACTAGCGGGCAAGAGACCCAGTACTTC.

This clone has a single count. The genes are TRBV5-5 and TRBJ2-7, with D maybe TRBD1 (5 bases). Germline-derived CDR1 and CDR2 are SGHKS and YYEKEE (reference sequence). V lost 4 bases and J 6 bases, leaving 8 bases between the germline ends. This CDR3 region has 11 residues. CDR3 nucleotide sequence: TGTGCCAGCAGCCTGGACACCGAGCAGTACTTC. It specifies CASSLDTEQYF.

V gene TRBV4-3 combines with J gene TRBJ2-1, with 16 bases identical to TRBD2. The CDR3 has 16 residues. Germline V lookup: CDR1 LGHNA, CDR2 YSLEER. The junction had 5 bases not matched to a gene; V was cut back by 1 base and J by 11 bases. The CDR3 DNA reads TGCGCCAGCAGCCAAGGGGGGACTAGCGGGGGGGCGAAGCAGTTCTTC. Amino acids: CASSQGGTSGGAKQFF.

The chain carries TRBV4-1 and TRBJ1-1, with TRBD1 matching 7 bases. CDR1 and CDR2 (germline): MGHRA, YSYEKL. V lost 7 bases to trimming and J lost 3 bases; unmatched junction nucleotides: 14. This CDR3 is built from 16 residues. CDR3 region: CASTLDRADSYTEAFF. CDR3 nucleotides: TGCGCCAGCACCTTAGACAGGGCAGATAGTTACACTGAAGCTTTCTTT.

The CDR3 DNA is TGTGCCAGAAGCGCCATATTGACAGTAAACACTGAAGCTTTCTTT. Its translation: CARSAILTVNTEAFF. This chain uses TRBV5-3 with TRBJ1-1; D perhaps matches TRBD1 (5 bases). TRBV5-3 is an open reading frame whose function is uncertain. This CDR3 has 15 residues. Trimming cost V 4 bases and J 2 bases, with 15 bases left between them.

With respect to this clone: Other DNA sequences within the sample encode an identical CDR3. The V gene is TRBV10-3, the J gene TRBJ2-3; 8 bases agree with TRBD1. The CDR3 is made up of 19 amino acids. Germline V lookup: CDR1 ENHRY, CDR2 SYGVKD. V lost 6 bases to trimming and J lost 2 bases; unmatched junction nucleotides: 19. CDR3 coding DNA: TGTGCCATCAGCTCGTCCGGGACAGGCTCAATTAAGCCCACAGATACGCAGTATTTT. Its translation: CAISSSGTGSIKPTDTQYF.

The count of this clone is one. This sequence joins TRBV9 and TRBJ2-2; the D gene is possibly TRBD1 (6 bases). Per germline, CDR1 SGDLS and CDR2 YYNGEE. V was clipped by 0 bases and J by 6 bases, with 9 bases between them. The CDR3 totals 14 residues. The CDR3 here is CASSVEGGSGELFF. CDR3 nucleotide sequence: TGTGCCAGCAGCGTAGAAGGGGGATCCGGGGAGCTGTTTTTT.

The gene calls are TRBV19 and TRBJ1-2; 7 bases fit TRBD1. The CDR3 length is 13 residues. After removal of 6 bases from V and 6 bases from J, the junction contained 7 bases not matched to a gene. The germline V gene encodes CDR1 LNHDA and CDR2 SQIVND (reference sequence). CDR3 sequence reads: CASRTDRVDGYTF. The CDR3 DNA reads TGTGCCAGTAGAACTGACAGGGTCGATGGCTACACCTTC.

The chain uses TRBV11-3 and TRBJ2-1; perhaps TRBD2 as D (7 bases). The CDR3 is made up of 16 amino acids. V was pared by 3 bases and J by 10 bases, with 22 bases between. Germline CDR1 is SGHNT and CDR2 is YENEEA. The CDR3: CASSFANRGGAGEQFF. As DNA, the CDR3 is TGTGCCAGCAGCTTCGCGAACCGAGGGGGGGCCGGGGAGCAGTTCTTC.

The rearrangement joins TRBV5-6 to TRBJ2-3; 10 bases line up with TRBD2. The CDR3 loop spans 16 amino acids. The junction had 7 bases not matched to a gene; V was cut back by 4 bases and J by 2 bases. The germline V gene encodes CDR1 SGHDT and CDR2 YYEEEE. The CDR3 sequence: CASSHEAGGFTDTQYF. The CDR3 bases are TGTGCCAGCAGCCACGAAGCGGGGGGGTTCACAGATACGCAGTATTTT. Filled out from reference TRBV5-6 and TRBJ2-3, the complete variable domain reads DAGVTQSPTHLIKTRGQQVTLRCSPKSGHDTVSWYQQALGQGPQFIFQYYEEEERQRGNFPDRFSGHQFPNYSSELNVNALLLGDSALYLCASSHEAGGFTDTQYFGPGTRLTVL.

This chain uses TRBV20-1 with TRBJ2-1; D not certain. The ends were cut back, 5 bases at V and 10 bases at J, with 12 bases in the middle. The CDR3 length is 11 residues. The germline CDR1 and CDR2 sequences are DFQATT and SNEGSKA (reference sequence). This CDR3 reads CSAQNSREQFF. The CDR3 nucleotides are TGCAGTGCTCAGAATTCGCGGGAGCAGTTCTTC.

The rearrangement links TRBV6-5 to TRBJ1-2; tentatively, D is TRBD1 (5 bases). The germline V and J ends were trimmed by 7 bases and 3 bases, with 15 bases remaining between them. The CDR3 length is 14 residues. Germline V gives CDR1 MNHEY, CDR2 SVGAGI. The CDR3 loop is CASTGGRSYYGYTF. The CDR3 nucleotides read TGTGCCAGCACTGGGGGGAGAAGTTACTATGGCTACACCTTC.

The chain links TRBV5-1 to TRBJ2-5; D is unresolved. CDR3 size: 12 residues. The V gene's germline CDR1 is SGHRS and CDR2 YFSETQ. V was trimmed by 5 bases and J by 5 bases, leaving 10 bases between them. The CDR3 bases are TGCGCCAGCAGTTTGCCCGGGGAGACCCAGTACTTC. Residues: CASSLPGETQYF.

The genes are TRBV6-6 and TRBJ1-3; weak D call: TRBD1 (6 bases). The CDR3 loop spans 14 amino acids. Germline CDR1 reads MNHNY; CDR2 reads SVGAGI (reference sequence). V gave up 4 bases and J gave up 0 bases, with 7 bases separating them. CDR3 amino acids: CASSWTVSGNTIYF. CDR3 DNA: TGTGCCAGCAGTTGGACAGTCTCTGGAAACACCATATATTTT.

The V gene is TRBV9, the J gene TRBJ2-2; 9 bases are a match to TRBD2. The CDR3 runs to 16 residues. Germline lookup yields CDR1 SGDLS and CDR2 YYNGEE. The ends lost 0 bases at V and 7 bases at J; junction bases unmatched: 7. The CDR3 coding sequence is TGTGCCAGCAGCGTAGCAGCTAGCGGGGCGGACGGGGAGCTGTTTTTT. Translated: CASSVAASGADGELFF. Supplemented by reference TRBV9 and TRBJ2-2, the full variable domain reads DSGVTQTPKHLITATGQRVTLRCSPRSGDLSVYWYQQSLDQGLQFLIQYYNGEERAKGNILERFSAQQFPDLHSELNLSSLELGDSALYFCASSVAASGADGELFFGEGSRLTVL.

The J gene is TRBJ1-1, the V gene TRBV19; perhaps TRBD1 as D (5 bases). This CDR3 is 15 amino acids long. From germline, CDR1 is LNHDA and CDR2 SQIVND (reference sequence). The V end was cut by 6 bases, the J end by 1 base, with 15 bases between. Here the CDR3 DNA reads TGTGCCAGTAGCGCTAGACAGCGTTGGAACACTGAAGCTTTCTTT. It translates to CASSARQRWNTEAFF.

The rearrangement uses TRBV25-1 and TRBJ1-2; 8 bases are a match to TRBD1. The CDR3 spans 14 residues. The V gene end was trimmed by 6 bases and the J gene end by 4 bases; junction bases not matched to a gene: 7. The germline gives CDR1 MGHDK, CDR2 SYGVNS. Here the CDR3 DNA reads TGTGCCAGCAGACCCATAGGGACAGGCTATGGCTACACCTTC. This encodes CASRPIGTGYGYTF.

The chain uses TRBV5-6 and TRBJ1-2; maybe TRBD1 (5 bases). This CDR3 spans 14 amino acids. The V end was cut by 7 bases, the J end by 10 bases, with 23 bases between. CDR1 and CDR2 from the germline V gene are SGHDT and YYEEEE. DNA for the CDR3: TGTGCCAGCCTTAGACGGGGGGGGGACCACTACTACACCTTC. It codes for CASLRRGGDHYYTF.

The J gene is TRBJ2-2, the V gene TRBV19; tentatively, D is TRBD1 (6 bases). The V gene lost 6 bases and the J gene lost 4 bases, with 15 bases spanning the gap. The CDR3 loop spans 15 amino acids. Germline-derived CDR1 and CDR2 are LNHDA and SQIVND (reference sequence). The CDR3 coding sequence is TGTGCCAGTAGACACCTACAGGGATCCACCGGGGAGCTGTTTTTT. Its protein product is CASRHLQGSTGELFF.

The chain couples TRBV6-1 to TRBJ2-7; 11 bases are shared with TRBD1. CDR1 and CDR2 from the germline V gene are MNHNS and SASEGT. V gave up 8 bases and J gave up 3 bases; unmatched junction bases: 9. The length of the CDR3 is 15 residues. In nucleotides, the CDR3 is TGTGCCAGCCTAACCCGGGACAGGGGGAACTACGAGCAGTACTTC. It encodes CASLTRDRGNYEQYF.

This clone occurred once. The chain has TRBV10-1 and TRBJ2-7; TRBD2 matches 7 bases. CDR1 and CDR2 (germline): WNHNN, SYGVQD (reference sequence). CDR3 length equals 17 residues. V shed 1 base and J 0 bases; nucleotides not matched to a gene: 9. CDR3 in amino acids: CASSELPTSLHSYEQYF. The CDR3 DNA reads as TGCGCCAGCAGTGAGTTACCGACTAGCCTTCACTCCTACGAGCAGTACTTC.

This clone came up once. This chain connects TRBV5-1 to TRBJ2-7, with D possibly being TRBD1 (5 bases). Trimming took off 5 bases at V and 0 bases at J, with 15 bases between the two ends. In germline, CDR1 is SGHRS, CDR2 YFSETQ. The length of the CDR3 is 15 residues. The CDR3 spells CASRPNAQASYEQYF. The CDR3 DNA reads as TGCGCCAGCAGGCCGAACGCACAGGCCTCCTACGAGCAGTACTTC.